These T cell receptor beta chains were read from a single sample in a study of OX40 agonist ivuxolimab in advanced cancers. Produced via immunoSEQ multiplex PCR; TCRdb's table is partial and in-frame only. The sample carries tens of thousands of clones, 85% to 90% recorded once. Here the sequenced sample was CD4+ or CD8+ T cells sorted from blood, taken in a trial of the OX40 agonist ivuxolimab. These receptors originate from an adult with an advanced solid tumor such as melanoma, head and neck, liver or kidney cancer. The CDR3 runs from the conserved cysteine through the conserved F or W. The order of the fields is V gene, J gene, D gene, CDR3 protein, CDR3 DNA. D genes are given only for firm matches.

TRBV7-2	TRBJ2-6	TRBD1	CASSLGGQGSSGANVLTF	TGTGCCAGCAGCTTAGGGGGACAGGGGAGCTCTGGGGCCAACGTCCTGACTTTC
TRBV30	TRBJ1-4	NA	CAGNQRIGEKLFF	TGTGCCGGAAACCAGAGGATTGGGGAAAAACTGTTTTTT
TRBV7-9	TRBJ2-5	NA	CASSSPRLQETQYF	TGTGCCAGCAGCTCCCCGAGGCTTCAAGAGACCCAGTACTTC
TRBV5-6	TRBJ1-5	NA	CASSLLTAVQPQHF	TGTGCCAGCAGCTTGCTAACGGCGGTTCAGCCCCAGCATTTT
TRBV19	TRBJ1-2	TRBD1	CASSMAQGVLLEGGYTF	TGTGCCAGTAGTATGGCGCAGGGGGTTCTGCTGGAGGGCGGCTACACCTTC
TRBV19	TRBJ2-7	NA	CASRDSGRSYEQYF	TGTGCCAGTAGGGACTCCGGGAGATCCTACGAGCAGTACTTC
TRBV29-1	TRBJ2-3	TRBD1	CSVDRGLTDTQYF	TGCAGCGTCGACAGGGGACTCACAGATACGCAGTATTTT
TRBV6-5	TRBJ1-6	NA	CASSPGGASPLHF	TGTGCCAGCAGTCCTGGGGGGGCTTCACCCCTCCACTTT
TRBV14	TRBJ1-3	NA	CASSARSGSSTIYF	TGTGCCAGCAGCGCGCGTTCAGGGTCCAGCACCATATATTTT
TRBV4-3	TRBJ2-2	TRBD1	CASSQAGGGRELFF	TGCGCCAGCAGCCAAGCAGGGGGCGGGCGGGAGCTGTTTTTT
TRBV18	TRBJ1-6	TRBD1	CASSTGTGSRSPLHF	TGTGCCAGCTCAACGGGGACAGGGTCAAGATCACCCCTCCACTTT